The 5 T cell receptor beta chains below were found in one sample sequenced in a study of shared clonotypes between healthy human individuals. TCRdb's table, derived via immunoSEQ multiplex PCR, lists solely in-frame clones and lacks some. The data hold some 2,500,000 clones, with around 93% observed a single time. The sequenced material came from naive CD4+ T cells from PBMCs. Documented subset: CD45RA+ positively selected. All receptors derive from a man younger than 35 in good health. Some clones in this sample may be carry-over from other donors' samples.

The V and J genes are TRBV6-1 and TRBJ2-3; D is undetermined. This CDR3 region has 15 residues. Germline lookup yields CDR1 MNHNS and CDR2 SASEGT. Deletions cut 6 bases from V and 4 bases from J, with 17 bases between. CDR3 nucleotides: TGTGCCAGCAGCGTATTTTTCCGGTGGTCAGATACGCAGTATTTT. This codes for CASSVFFRWSDTQYF.

The chain combines TRBV7-8 with TRBJ1-5; D may be TRBD1 (5 bases). CDR1 is SGHVS, CDR2 FQNEAQ, per germline. V dropped 3 bases and J dropped 1 base, with 7 bases sitting between them. This CDR3 contains 14 residues. The CDR3 spells CASSFSGSNQPQHF. CDR3 sequence (DNA): TGTGCCAGCAGCTTCTCAGGGAGCAATCAGCCCCAGCATTTT.

The J gene is TRBJ2-3, the V gene TRBV7-9, with D perhaps TRBD1 or TRBD2 (5 bases each). The CDR3 runs 17 residues. Germline CDR1 SEHNR, CDR2 FQNEAQ (reference sequence). V dropped 0 bases and J dropped 2 bases, with 15 bases sitting between them. CDR3 residues: CASSLAPRLGTTDTQYF. The CDR3 nucleotides are TGTGCCAGCAGCTTAGCGCCTAGGTTGGGGACCACAGATACGCAGTATTTT.

The chain recombines TRBV7-9 with TRBJ2-7; D gene uncertain. V was trimmed by 7 bases and J by 0 bases, leaving 16 bases between them. The CDR3 runs to 15 residues. Germline lookup yields CDR1 SEHNR and CDR2 FQNEAQ (reference sequence). The CDR3 loop is CASTDWGIASYEQYF. In DNA, the CDR3 is TGTGCCAGCACCGACTGGGGTATAGCCTCCTACGAGCAGTACTTC.

The gene calls are TRBV4-1 and TRBJ1-3; 7 bases map to TRBD1. This CDR3 has 15 amino acids. Germline-derived CDR1 and CDR2 are MGHRA and YSYEKL. V gave up 4 bases and J gave up 6 bases; unmatched junction bases: 9. The chain's CDR3 is CASSRVGDRKNTIYF. The CDR3 DNA reads TGCGCCAGCAGCCGTGTTGGGGACAGAAAAAACACCATATATTTT.